This T cell receptor beta chain was identified during a study of blood T cell repertoires in COVID-19. Background on the study: Collection of acute and convalescent COVID-19 samples took place in the United States, Italy and Spain. In each case, the material was cDNA or gDNA derived from T cells, B-cell-depleted T cells, or PBMCs.

This clone was seen a handful of times. This CDR3 region has 13 residues. The germline V gene has CDR1 SGHKS and CDR2 YYEKEE (reference sequence). V was cut by 7 bases and J by 6 bases, with 11 bases left in between. Original analysis: From reference gene primer amplification, estimates of nucleated cell counts were derived. Assay used: immunoSEQ multiplex PCR; TCRdb lists only in-frame clones, some missing. For V, J and clone size, that table is used; D and trimming come from the DNA. The sample carries over 130,000 clones, about 80% recorded once. The specimen sequenced was PBMCs or T cells enriched from blood (not recorded which). This chain joins TRBV5-5 and TRBJ1-6, with D hard to call. The sequence came from a middle-aged man in a cohort exposed to, infected with or recovered from COVID-19 (not recorded which). The CDR3 here is CASGVDFNSPLHF. The CDR3 DNA reads TGTGCCAGCGGCGTGGACTTTAATTCACCCCTCCACTTT.